This T cell receptor beta chain came from a study of T-cell memory formation after mild COVID-19. Germline CDR1 and CDR2: MGHRA and YSYEKL. J gave up 6 bases and V 3 bases, and 3 bases lay outside the gene matches. The CDR3 sequence is 13 residues long. TCRdb processed the 5' RACE reads anew with MiXCR; each CDR3 protein has one entry. The repertoire holds around 82,000 distinct CDR3 sequences, with 9.5% to 15% as singletons. The chain joins TRBV4-1 to TRBJ2-7; 9 bases match TRBD1. Sequenced input: PBMCs or a T cell subset sorted from them (not recorded which). The source is a man aged 18 to 30 who had mild COVID-19 (a few samples of this study predate the infection). Cell type and time point are not known. The CDR3 sequence: CASSQTGGIEQYF. CDR3 nucleotides: TGCGCCAGCAGCCAGACAGGGGGGATCGAGCAGTACTTC.